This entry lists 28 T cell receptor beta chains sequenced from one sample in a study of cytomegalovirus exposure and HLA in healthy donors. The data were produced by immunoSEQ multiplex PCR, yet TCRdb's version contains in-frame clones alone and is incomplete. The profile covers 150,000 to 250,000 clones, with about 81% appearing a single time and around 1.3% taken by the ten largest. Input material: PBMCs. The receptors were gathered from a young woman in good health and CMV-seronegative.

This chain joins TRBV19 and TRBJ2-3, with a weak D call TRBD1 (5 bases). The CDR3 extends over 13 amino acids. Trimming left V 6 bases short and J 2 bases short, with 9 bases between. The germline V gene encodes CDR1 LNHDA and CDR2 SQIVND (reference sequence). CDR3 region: CASRRGHTDTQYF. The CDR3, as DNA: TGTGCCAGTAGAAGAGGACACACAGATACGCAGTATTTT.

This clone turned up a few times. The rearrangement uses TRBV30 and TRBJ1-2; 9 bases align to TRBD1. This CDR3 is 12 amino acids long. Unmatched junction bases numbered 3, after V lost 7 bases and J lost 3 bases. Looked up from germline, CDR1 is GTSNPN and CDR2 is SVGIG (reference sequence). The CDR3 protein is CAYRQGDYGYTF. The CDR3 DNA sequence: TGTGCCTACCGACAGGGGGACTATGGCTACACCTTC.

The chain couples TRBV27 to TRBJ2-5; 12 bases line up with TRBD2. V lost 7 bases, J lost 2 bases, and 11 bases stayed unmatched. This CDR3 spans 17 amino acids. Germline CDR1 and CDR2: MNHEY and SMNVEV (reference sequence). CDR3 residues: CASTATLAGGTQETQYF. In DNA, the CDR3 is TGTGCCAGCACCGCCACACTAGCGGGGGGTACACAAGAGACCCAGTACTTC.

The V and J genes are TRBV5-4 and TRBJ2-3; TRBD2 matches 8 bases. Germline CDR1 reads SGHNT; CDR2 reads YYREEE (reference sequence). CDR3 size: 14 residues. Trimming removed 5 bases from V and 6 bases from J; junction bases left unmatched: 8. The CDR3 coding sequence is TGTGCCAGCAGGCCGGGGGGGGGCAAGGATACGCAGTATTTT. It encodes CASRPGGGKDTQYF.

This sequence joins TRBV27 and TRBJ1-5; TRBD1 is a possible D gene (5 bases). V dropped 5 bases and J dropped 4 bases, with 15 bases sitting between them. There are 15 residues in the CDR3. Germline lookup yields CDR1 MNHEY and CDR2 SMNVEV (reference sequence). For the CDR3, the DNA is TGTGCCAGCAGTCCCAGTGGGGCGCTGAATCAGCCCCAGCATTTT. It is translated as CASSPSGALNQPQHF.

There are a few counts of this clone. CDR3 sequence (DNA): TGCGCCAGCAGCTTGACAGGGACAACCTACGAGCAGTACTTC. Its translation is CASSLTGTTYEQYF. The chain couples TRBV5-1 to TRBJ2-7; a weak D match, TRBD1 (6 bases). The CDR3 runs to 14 residues. Germline CDR1 SGHRS, CDR2 YFSETQ. Trimming left V 1 base short and J 2 bases short, with 10 bases between.

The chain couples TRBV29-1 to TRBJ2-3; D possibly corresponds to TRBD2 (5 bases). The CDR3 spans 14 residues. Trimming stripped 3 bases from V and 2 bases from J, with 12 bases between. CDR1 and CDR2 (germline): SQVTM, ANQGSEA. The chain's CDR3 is CSVDLEEVTDTQYF. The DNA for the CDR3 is TGCAGCGTTGATTTGGAGGAGGTCACAGATACGCAGTATTTT.

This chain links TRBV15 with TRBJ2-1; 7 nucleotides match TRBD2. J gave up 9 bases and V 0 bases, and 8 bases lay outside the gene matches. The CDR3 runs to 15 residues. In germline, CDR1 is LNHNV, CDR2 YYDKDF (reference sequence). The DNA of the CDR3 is TGTGCCACCAGCAGAGATGGGGGGGGTGGAACTGAGCAGTTCTTC. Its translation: CATSRDGGGGTEQFF.

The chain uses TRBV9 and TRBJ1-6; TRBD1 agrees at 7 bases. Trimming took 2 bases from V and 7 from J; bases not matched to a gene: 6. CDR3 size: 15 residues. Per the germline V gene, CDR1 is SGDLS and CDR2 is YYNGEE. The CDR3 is CASSVVDRQNSPLHF. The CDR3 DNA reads TGTGCCAGCAGCGTGGTGGACAGGCAAAATTCACCCCTCCACTTT.

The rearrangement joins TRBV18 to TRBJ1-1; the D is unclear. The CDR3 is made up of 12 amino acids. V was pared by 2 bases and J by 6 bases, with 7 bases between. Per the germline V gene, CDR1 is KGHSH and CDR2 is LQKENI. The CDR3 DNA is TGTGCCAGCTCACCATCCAATCCTGAAGCTTTCTTT. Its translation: CASSPSNPEAFF.

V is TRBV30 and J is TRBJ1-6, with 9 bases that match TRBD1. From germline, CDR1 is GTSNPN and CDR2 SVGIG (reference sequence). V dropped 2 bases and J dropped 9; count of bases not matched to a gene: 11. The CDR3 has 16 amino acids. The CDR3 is CAWSSPTGQGSSPLHF. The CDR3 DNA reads TGTGCCTGGAGTTCCCCCACAGGACAGGGGAGTTCACCCCTCCACTTT.

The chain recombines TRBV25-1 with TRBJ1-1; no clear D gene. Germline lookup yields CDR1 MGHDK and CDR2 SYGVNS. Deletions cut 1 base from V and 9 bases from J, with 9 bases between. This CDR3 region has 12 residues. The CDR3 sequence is CASSESLAKAFF. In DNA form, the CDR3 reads TGTGCCAGCAGTGAATCCCTAGCGAAAGCTTTCTTT.

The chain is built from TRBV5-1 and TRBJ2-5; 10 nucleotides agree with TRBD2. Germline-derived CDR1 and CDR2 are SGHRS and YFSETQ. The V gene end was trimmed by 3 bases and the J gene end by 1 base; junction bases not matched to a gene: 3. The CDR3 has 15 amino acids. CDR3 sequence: CASSSGLARQETQYF. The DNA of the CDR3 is TGCGCCAGCAGCTCGGGACTAGCGCGCCAAGAGACCCAGTACTTC.

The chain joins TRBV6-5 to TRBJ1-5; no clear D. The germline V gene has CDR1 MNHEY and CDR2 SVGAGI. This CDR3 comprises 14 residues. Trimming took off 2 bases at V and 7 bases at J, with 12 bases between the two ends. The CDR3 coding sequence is TGTGCCAGCAGTTACCGCAACGGTAACCAGCCCCAGCATTTT. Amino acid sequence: CASSYRNGNQPQHF.

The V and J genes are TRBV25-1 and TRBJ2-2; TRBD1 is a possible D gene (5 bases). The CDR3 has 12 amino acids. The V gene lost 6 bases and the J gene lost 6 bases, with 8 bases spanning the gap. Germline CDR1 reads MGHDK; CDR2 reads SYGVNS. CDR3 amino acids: CASSTGPGELFF. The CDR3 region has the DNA TGTGCCAGCAGCACAGGCCCCGGGGAGCTGTTTTTT.

In DNA form, the CDR3 reads TGCGCCAGCAGCTTAGGGACTAGCGGGGGGGCCACAGATACGCAGTATTTT. The encoded protein is CASSLGTSGGATDTQYF. The chain combines TRBV5-1 with TRBJ2-3; 16 bases are shared with TRBD2. The CDR3 runs 17 residues. Germline V lookup: CDR1 SGHRS, CDR2 YFSETQ. The V gene end was trimmed by 2 bases and the J gene end by 2 bases; junction bases not matched to a gene: 2.

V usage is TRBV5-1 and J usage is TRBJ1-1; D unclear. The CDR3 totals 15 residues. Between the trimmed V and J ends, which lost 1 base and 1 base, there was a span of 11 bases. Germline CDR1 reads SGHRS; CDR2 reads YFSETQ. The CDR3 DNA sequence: TGCGCCAGCAGCTTGCAAGGACGGGGGAACACTGAAGCTTTCTTT. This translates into CASSLQGRGNTEAFF.

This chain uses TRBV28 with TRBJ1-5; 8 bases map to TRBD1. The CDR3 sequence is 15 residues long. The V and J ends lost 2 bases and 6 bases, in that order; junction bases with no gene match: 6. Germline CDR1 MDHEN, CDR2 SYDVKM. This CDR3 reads CASSLQGALSQPQHF. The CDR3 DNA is TGTGCCAGCAGTTTACAGGGGGCATTAAGTCAGCCCCAGCATTTT.

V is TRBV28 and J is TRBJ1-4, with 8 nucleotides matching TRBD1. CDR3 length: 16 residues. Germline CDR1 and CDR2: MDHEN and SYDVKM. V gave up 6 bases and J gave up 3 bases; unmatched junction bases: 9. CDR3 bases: TGTGCCAGCAGGCAAAAGACAGGGGTCCCTAATGAAAAACTGTTTTTT. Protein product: CASRQKTGVPNEKLFF.

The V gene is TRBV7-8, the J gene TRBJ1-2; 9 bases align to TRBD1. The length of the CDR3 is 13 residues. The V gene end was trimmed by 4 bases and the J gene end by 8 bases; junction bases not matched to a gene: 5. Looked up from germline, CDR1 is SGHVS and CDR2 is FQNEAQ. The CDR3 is CASSSDRGMGYTF. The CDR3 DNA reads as TGTGCCAGCAGCTCGGACAGGGGTATGGGCTACACCTTC. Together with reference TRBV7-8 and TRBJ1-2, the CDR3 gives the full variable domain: GAGVSQSPRYKVAKRGQDVALRCDPISGHVSLFWYQQALGQGPEFLTYFQNEAQLDKSGLPSDRFFAERPEGSVSTLKIQRTQQEDSAVYLCASSSDRGMGYTFGSGTRLTVV.

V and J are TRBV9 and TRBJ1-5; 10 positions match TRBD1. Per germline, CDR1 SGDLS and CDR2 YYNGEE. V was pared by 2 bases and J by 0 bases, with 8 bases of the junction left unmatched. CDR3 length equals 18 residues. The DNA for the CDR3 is TGTGCCAGCAGCGTGGGACAGGGGCCCCCCTATAGCAATCAGCCCCAGCATTTT. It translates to CASSVGQGPPYSNQPQHF. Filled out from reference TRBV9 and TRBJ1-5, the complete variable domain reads DSGVTQTPKHLITATGQRVTLRCSPRSGDLSVYWYQQSLDQGLQFLIQYYNGEERAKGNILERFSAQQFPDLHSELNLSSLELGDSALYFCASSVGQGPPYSNQPQHFGDGTRLSIL.

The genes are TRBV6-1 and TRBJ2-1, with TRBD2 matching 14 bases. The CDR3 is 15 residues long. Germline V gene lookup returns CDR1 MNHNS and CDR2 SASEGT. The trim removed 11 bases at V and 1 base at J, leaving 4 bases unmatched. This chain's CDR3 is CAGRLAGGSYNEQFF. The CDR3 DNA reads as TGTGCCGGAAGACTAGCGGGAGGGTCCTACAATGAGCAGTTCTTC.

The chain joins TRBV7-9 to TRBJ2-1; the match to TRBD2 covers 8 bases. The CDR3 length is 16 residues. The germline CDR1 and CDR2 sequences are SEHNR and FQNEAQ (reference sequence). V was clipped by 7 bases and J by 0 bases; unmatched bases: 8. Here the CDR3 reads CASTQLAESSYNEQFF. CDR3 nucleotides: TGTGCCAGCACCCAACTAGCGGAGAGCTCCTACAATGAGCAGTTCTTC.

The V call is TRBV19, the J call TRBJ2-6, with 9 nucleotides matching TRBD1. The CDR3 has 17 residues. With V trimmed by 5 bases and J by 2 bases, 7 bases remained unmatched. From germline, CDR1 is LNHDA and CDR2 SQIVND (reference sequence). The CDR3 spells CASSPGQGFTGANVLTF. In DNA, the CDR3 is TGTGCCAGTAGTCCGGGACAGGGCTTTACTGGGGCCAACGTCCTGACTTTC. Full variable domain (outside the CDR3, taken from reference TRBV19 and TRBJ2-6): DGGITQSPKYLFRKEGQNVTLSCEQNLNHDAMYWYRQDPGQGLRLIYYSQIVNDFQKGDIAEGYSVSREKKESFPLTVTSAQKNPTAFYLCASSPGQGFTGANVLTFGAGSRLTVL.

The CDR3 loop reads CASSVVGLASEQFF. The DNA of the CDR3 is TGTGCCAGCAGCGTAGTGGGACTAGCCAGTGAGCAGTTCTTC. The chain carries TRBV9 and TRBJ2-1; 9 nucleotides align to TRBD2. Trimming removed 0 bases from V and 9 bases from J; junction bases left unmatched: 4. CDR1 and CDR2 from the germline V gene are SGDLS and YYNGEE. CDR3 length: 14 residues.

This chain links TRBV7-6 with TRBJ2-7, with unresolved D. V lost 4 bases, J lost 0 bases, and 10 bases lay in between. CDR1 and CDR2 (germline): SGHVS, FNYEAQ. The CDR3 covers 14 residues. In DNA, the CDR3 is TGTGCCAGCAGCTCCCAGGTTTCCTCCTACGAGCAGTACTTC. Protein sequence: CASSSQVSSYEQYF. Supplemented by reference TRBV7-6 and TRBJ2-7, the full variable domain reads GAGVSQSPRYKVTKRGQDVALRCDPISGHVSLYWYRQALGQGPEFLTYFNYEAQQDKSGLPNDRFSAERPEGSISTLTIQRTEQRDSAMYRCASSSQVSSYEQYFGPGTRLTVT.

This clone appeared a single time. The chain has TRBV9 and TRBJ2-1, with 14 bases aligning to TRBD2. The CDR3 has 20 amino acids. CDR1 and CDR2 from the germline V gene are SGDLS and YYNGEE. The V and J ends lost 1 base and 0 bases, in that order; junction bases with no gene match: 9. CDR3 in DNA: TGTGCCAGCAGCGTAAGGTCGGGACTAGCGGGGGCCGTCTCCTACAATGAGCAGTTCTTC. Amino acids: CASSVRSGLAGAVSYNEQFF.

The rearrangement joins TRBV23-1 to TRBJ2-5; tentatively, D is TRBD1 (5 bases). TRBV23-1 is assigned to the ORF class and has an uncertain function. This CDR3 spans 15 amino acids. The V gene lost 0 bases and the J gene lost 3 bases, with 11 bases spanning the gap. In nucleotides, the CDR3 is TGCGCCAGCAGTCAATCCGGCAGGGAAAAAGAGACCCAGTACTTC. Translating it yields CASSQSGREKETQYF.